The 2 T cell receptor beta chains below were found in one sample sequenced in a study of patients and donors after allogeneic stem cell transplantation (dated by TCRdb to 2018 to 2020). Libraries were constructed by RT-PCR. Sequenced on a NextSeq 550. TCRdb redid the processing of the public reads, applying fastp at Q25 and MiXCR, and retained in-frame beta chains. All rows with the same CDR3 protein become a single entry with the most common DNA and genes. The sample profile shows about a million distinct CDR3 sequences; under 20% of them were found once. The ten largest clones represent around 6% of the sample. Sequencing used blood, either unsorted or a sorted T cell fraction (not recorded which). These receptors were collected from a human donor who was either an allogeneic HSCT recipient or a stem cell or donor lymphocyte infusion donor (not recorded which). It is not recorded whose cells these are; they may come from a transplant donor.

The chain is built from TRBV18 and TRBJ1-2, with 10 bases identical to TRBD1. The junction had 10 bases not matched to a gene; V was cut back by 4 bases and J by 8 bases. This CDR3 is 15 amino acids long. In germline, CDR1 is KGHSH, CDR2 LQKENI. CDR3 sequence reads: CASSQTPGQGKGYTF. The CDR3 DNA sequence: TGTGCCAGCTCACAAACACCGGGACAGGGGAAGGGCTACACCTTC.

The V call is TRBV11-2, the J call TRBJ2-1; no clear D gene. CDR3 length: 14 amino acids. The germline CDR1 and CDR2 sequences are SGHAT and FQNNGV. Between the trimmed V and J ends, which lost 4 bases and 5 bases, there was a span of 12 bases. CDR3 amino acids: CASSSLPRDNEQFF. The CDR3 DNA is TGTGCCAGCAGCTCACTTCCTAGGGACAATGAGCAGTTCTTC.